Each of the 22 T cell receptor beta chains below was sequenced from the same sample in a study of T cells generated in artificial thymic organoids. Artificial thymic organoids aggregated human hematopoietic stem and progenitor cells with human DLL1-expressing MS5 murine stromal cells. The seeding cells were CD34+CD3- hematopoietic stem and progenitor cells purified by FACS to remove T cells. No antigen is known for these receptors. Reverse primers in the TRAC or TRBC constant regions drove separate semi-nested PCRs for TCRalpha and TCRbeta. TCRdb redid the calling of the 5' RACE reads with MiXCR, one entry per CDR3 protein. Among 5,700 or so distinct CDR3 sequences listed, 25% to 30% were seen once. Sequencing input: naive CD8+ T cells grown in artificial thymic organoids from cord blood stem and progenitor cells. Subset of the sample: CD3+TCRalphabeta+CD8SP T cells; for blood, CD45RO-CCR7+ naive CD8+ T cells. All receptors derive from a human donor who gave cord blood stem cells for thymic organoid culture, a cardiac surgery patient who gave postnatal thymus, or a blood donor (not recorded which).

Concerning this clonotype itself: At one end the junction does not follow the germline gene, possibly because of a read error. This rearrangement joins TRBV3-1 to TRBJ2-5; D might be TRBD1 or TRBD2, each matching 6 bases. This CDR3 is built from 16 residues. The germline V gene encodes CDR1 LGHDT and CDR2 YNNKEL (reference sequence). CDR3 residues: CTSSQVRAGEEETQYF. The CDR3 coding sequence is TGTACCAGCAGCCAAGTGAGGGCAGGGGAGGAAGAGACCCAGTACTTC.

By frequency in the sample, this clonotype is medium-sized (0.01 to 0.1%). CDR3 in DNA: TGTGCCAGCAGCGATTCGGGACAGCTCAACACTGAAGCTTTCTTT. Amino acid sequence: CASSDSGQLNTEAFF. This sequence joins TRBV6-1 and TRBJ1-1, with 7 positions matching TRBD1. CDR1 is MNHNS and CDR2 is SASEGT in the germline V gene. V dropped 6 bases and J dropped 2; count of bases not matched to a gene: 9. CDR3 length equals 15 residues.

This clonotype is judged medium-sized. The V call is TRBV3-1, the J call TRBJ2-3, with D possibly TRBD2 on 6 matching bases. The germline V and J ends were trimmed by 5 bases and 6 bases, with 21 bases remaining between them. This CDR3 is built from 16 residues. Germline CDR1 LGHDT, CDR2 YNNKEL (reference sequence). CDR3: CASSYGTVLEGDTQYF. For the CDR3, the DNA is TGTGCCAGCAGCTATGGGACCGTTTTGGAGGGGGATACGCAGTATTTT.

This clonotype is deemed medium-sized (0.01 to 0.1%). J is TRBJ2-6 and V is TRBV4-2; D gene unclear. Germline V gene data show CDR1 as LGHNA and CDR2 as YNFKEQ. Trimming cost V 5 bases and J 0 bases, with 14 bases left between them. The CDR3 length is 17 residues. This chain's CDR3 is CASSMTCSSSGANVLTF. CDR3 DNA: TGTGCCAGCAGCATGACCTGTAGCAGCTCTGGGGCCAACGTCCTGACTTTC.

There are a few counts of this clonotype. A much larger clonotype is one base distant, so this may be a read error. The V call is TRBV7-4, the J call TRBJ1-1, with TRBD1 matching 8 bases. Germline assignment: CDR1 SGHVT and CDR2 SQSDAQ. This CDR3 contains 17 residues. Unmatched junction bases numbered 10, after V lost 4 bases and J lost 0 bases. CDR3 coding DNA: TGTGCCAGCAGCTCTAGGACGACAGGGGAAGTGAACACTGAAGCTTTCTTT. Protein: CASSSRTTGEVNTEAFF.

This clonotype was observed at least ten times. V and J are TRBV15 and TRBJ1-6; D call uncertain. Germline V gene sequence: CDR1 LNHNV, CDR2 YYDKDF (reference sequence). V lost 2 bases to trimming and J lost 0 bases, with 8 bases between them. This CDR3 spans 16 amino acids. CDR3 bases: TGTGCCACCAGCAGACGTCACAGCTCCTATAATTCACCCCTCCACTTT. This encodes CATSRRHSSYNSPLHF.

V usage is TRBV7-9 and J usage is TRBJ1-1, with D perhaps matching TRBD1 (5 bases). The V gene lost 3 bases and the J gene lost 5 bases, with 16 bases spanning the gap. This CDR3 is built from 15 residues. Germline CDR1 is SEHNR and CDR2 is FQNEAQ (reference sequence). The CDR3 DNA is TGTGCCAGCAGCTTCTCCCGACCTTGGGGGACTGAAGCTTTCTTT. It yields the protein CASSFSRPWGTEAFF. Drawing the rest from reference TRBV7-9 and TRBJ1-1, the complete variable domain is DTGVSQNPRHKITKRGQNVTFRCDPISEHNRLYWYRQTLGQGPEFLTYFQNEAQLEKSRLLSDRFSAERPKGSFSTLEIQRTEQGDSAMYLCASSFSRPWGTEAFFGQGTRLTVV.

On this clonotype: This may arise from a read error, as a much more abundant clone is one base away. The J gene is TRBJ2-1, the V gene TRBV6-6; tentative D call: TRBD2 (6 bases). From germline, CDR1 is MNHNY and CDR2 SVGAGI (reference sequence). There are 14 residues in the CDR3. The CDR3 sequence is CASSWDFSYNAQFF. The CDR3, as DNA: TGTGCCAGCAGTTGGGACTTCTCCTACAATGCGCAGTTCTTC.

This clonotype is deemed medium-sized. This chain connects TRBV11-1 to TRBJ2-3; TRBD2 might be the D (5 bases). CDR3 length: 16 residues. CDR1 and CDR2 (germline): SGHAT, FQDESV (reference sequence). V dropped 5 bases and J dropped 2 bases, with 17 bases sitting between them. The CDR3 nucleotides read TGTGCCAGCAGCCCGAGGAGGTACCGCCCCACAGATACGCAGTATTTT. As protein: CASSPRRYRPTDTQYF.

This clonotype was recorded many times. The chain combines TRBV10-3 with TRBJ2-7; a possible D gene is TRBD2 (9 bases). The CDR3 runs to 14 residues. Deletions cut 10 bases from V and 6 bases from J, with 22 bases between. Germline V gene data show CDR1 as ENHRY and CDR2 as SYGVKD. CDR3 bases: TGTGCCAGCGGGGGGGGACAGGTCCCTGGCGAGCAGTACTTC. Its protein product is CASGGGQVPGEQYF.

By share of the sample, this clonotype is medium-sized. The V and J genes are TRBV4-3 and TRBJ1-1, with D possibly being TRBD1 (5 bases). Germline values: CDR1 LGHNA, CDR2 YSLEER. The CDR3 is made up of 14 amino acids. V was cut by 2 bases and J by 2 bases, with 9 bases left in between. In DNA form, the CDR3 reads TGCGCCAGCAGCCAATCCGACAGTAACACTGAAGCTTTCTTT. This translates into CASSQSDSNTEAFF.

By share, this clonotype counts as medium-sized. The V gene is TRBV6-5, the J gene TRBJ1-2; D uncertain. The CDR3 contains 15 residues. Per germline, CDR1 MNHEY and CDR2 SVGAGI. Trimming removed 6 bases from V and 0 bases from J, with 14 bases in between. CDR3 loop: CASSKKVRPNYGYTF. CDR3 bases: TGTGCCAGCAGCAAAAAAGTCAGACCTAACTATGGCTACACCTTC.

The table lists this clonotype with a few counts. This chain connects TRBV4-2 to TRBJ2-7; D is unresolved. Germline lookup yields CDR1 LGHNA and CDR2 YNFKEQ. The CDR3 has 12 residues. Trimming removed 0 bases at V and 3 bases at J, with 3 bases between. CDR3 sequence: CASSQEHYEQYF. The CDR3 DNA follows: TGTGCCAGCAGCCAAGAACACTACGAGCAGTACTTC.

The V and J genes are TRBV28 and TRBJ1-6; tentative D call: TRBD1 (6 bases). Germline CDR1 is MDHEN and CDR2 is SYDVKM. CDR3 length: 16 amino acids. V lost 5 bases to trimming and J lost 2 bases, with 13 bases between them. CDR3 loop: CASSDLRDTYNSPLHF. The CDR3 bases are TGTGCCAGCAGTGACCTCAGGGACACCTATAATTCACCCCTCCACTTT. The variable domain in full, completed from reference TRBV28 and TRBJ1-6, reads DVKVTQSSRYLVKRTGEKVFLECVQDMDHENMFWYRQDPGLGLRLIYFSYDVKMKEKGDIPEGYSVSREKKERFSLILESASTNQTSMYLCASSDLRDTYNSPLHFGNGTRLTVT.

This clonotype qualifies as medium-sized. The chain combines TRBV12-3 or TRBV12-4 with TRBJ2-3; D might be TRBD1 or TRBD2, each matching 5 bases. Trimming took off 7 bases at V and 2 bases at J, with 13 bases between the two ends. This CDR3 has 14 residues. CDR3 loop: CASIPAGATDTQYF. CDR3 nucleotide sequence: TGTGCCAGCATACCCGCCGGGGCCACAGATACGCAGTATTTT.

This clonotype showed up just a few times. The chain recombines TRBV6-6 with TRBJ2-1, with 7 positions matching TRBD2. Germline V lookup: CDR1 MNHNY, CDR2 SVGAGI (reference sequence). The length of the CDR3 is 19 residues. Trimming took 0 bases from V and 5 from J; bases not matched to a gene: 16. The CDR3 DNA sequence: TGTGCCAGCAGTTACTCGATAGTTTCCTGCGGGAGATACCACAATGAGCAGTTCTTC. Translation gives CASSYSIVSCGRYHNEQFF.

By its share, this clonotype is medium-sized (0.01 to 0.1%). The chain links TRBV27 to TRBJ2-7, with a possible D match to TRBD1 (5 bases). Trimming shortened V by 0 bases and J by 1 base, and 7 bases separated the two germline ends. This CDR3 is built from 14 residues. The germline V gene has CDR1 MNHEY and CDR2 SMNVEV (reference sequence). The chain's CDR3 is CASSLSRVSYEQYF. The CDR3 DNA follows: TGTGCCAGCAGTTTATCCAGGGTTTCCTACGAGCAGTACTTC.

This clonotype has just a few counts. The chain employs TRBV4-1 and TRBJ1-1; D gene unclear. CDR1 and CDR2 (germline): MGHRA, YSYEKL. The CDR3 extends over 15 amino acids. Trimming took 0 bases from V and 0 from J, leaving 8 bases between them. The CDR3 DNA follows: TGCGCCAGCAGCCAAGATCCGGGTATGAACACTGAAGCTTTCTTT. As protein: CASSQDPGMNTEAFF.

The chain employs TRBV4-1 and TRBJ2-3; the D call may be TRBD1 or TRBD2 (5 bases each). The germline gives CDR1 MGHRA, CDR2 YSYEKL. Trimming removed 1 base from V and 9 bases from J, with 11 bases in between. This CDR3 region has 13 residues. CDR3 in amino acids: CASSQGQGVTQYF. The CDR3 nucleotides are TGCGCCAGCAGCCAAGGGCAGGGAGTGACGCAGTATTTT.

V gene TRBV5-1 combines with J gene TRBJ1-2; D not resolved. Germline V gene sequence: CDR1 SGHRS, CDR2 YFSETQ. V was trimmed by 0 bases and J by 6 bases, leaving 9 bases between them. The CDR3 totals 13 residues. The CDR3 here is CASSLVAGHGYTF. As DNA, the CDR3 is TGCGCCAGCAGCTTGGTGGCAGGCCATGGCTACACCTTC.

To note about this clonotype: This may come from a read error, since a much larger clone is one base off. J is TRBJ2-7 and V is TRBV7-6; tentatively, D is TRBD1 (6 bases). Germline CDR1 SGHVS, CDR2 FNYEAQ. The CDR3 loop spans 16 amino acids. Trimming cost V 3 bases and J 2 bases, with 17 bases left between them. CDR3 residues: CASSFGPLRGAYEQYF. The CDR3, as DNA: TGTGCCAGCAGCTTTGGCCCACTCAGGGGAGCCTACGAGCAGTACTTC. The variable domain in full, completed from reference TRBV7-6 and TRBJ2-7, reads GAGVSQSPRYKVTKRGQDVALRCDPISGHVSLYWYRQALGQGPEFLTYFNYEAQQDKSGLPNDRFSAERPEGSISTLTIQRTEQRDSAMYRCASSFGPLRGAYEQYFGPGTRLTVT.

The chain employs TRBV6-5 and TRBJ2-2; 10 nucleotides match TRBD2. There are 16 residues in the CDR3. The trim removed 5 bases at V and 7 bases at J, leaving 10 bases unmatched. Germline-derived CDR1 and CDR2 are MNHEY and SVGAGI. The CDR3 nucleotides read TGTGCCAGCAGTCTGGCCGGACTAGCGGTATACGGGGAGCTGTTTTTT. Translated: CASSLAGLAVYGELFF.